Each of the 20 T cell receptor beta chains below was sequenced from the same sample in a study of early T cells in non-severe SARS-CoV-2 infection. In TCRdb, the 5' RACE reads were re-called with MiXCR into one record per CDR3 protein. The repertoire holds fewer than 80,000 distinct CDR3 sequences, with under 9.5% as singletons. The sample taken for sequencing was whole blood. These receptors were collected from an adult who was a healthcare worker with PCR-confirmed SARS-CoV-2 infection or an uninfected control (not recorded which).

This clonotype appeared many times. V and J are TRBV10-3 and TRBJ1-1, with D unresolved. V gave up 3 bases and J gave up 3 bases, with 11 bases separating them. There are 14 residues in the CDR3. The germline CDR1 and CDR2 sequences are ENHRY and SYGVKD. This chain's CDR3 is CAISDFTGDTEAFF. The DNA of the CDR3 is TGTGCCATCAGTGATTTTACGGGAGACACTGAAGCTTTCTTT.

This clonotype was picked up a small number of times. The V call is TRBV5-1, the J call TRBJ2-1; maybe TRBD2 (5 bases). Germline V lookup: CDR1 SGHRS, CDR2 YFSETQ. The CDR3 length is 16 residues. Between the trimmed V and J ends, which lost 4 bases and 7 bases, there was a span of 21 bases. The CDR3 region has the DNA TGCGCCAGCAGCGTAGTACTAGGCGGCCTGGGGAATGAGCAGTTCTTC. It is translated as CASSVVLGGLGNEQFF.

This clonotype was observed a few times. The J gene is TRBJ1-2, the V gene TRBV5-1, with 9 bases lining up with TRBD1. CDR3 size: 14 residues. The germline CDR1 and CDR2 sequences are SGHRS and YFSETQ. The ends lost 2 bases at V and 2 bases at J; junction bases unmatched: 1. The CDR3 DNA reads as TGCGCCAGCAGCTTCGGACAGGGGAACTATGGCTACACCTTC. Residues: CASSFGQGNYGYTF.

This clonotype was observed a handful of times. The rearrangement links TRBV10-1 to TRBJ2-5; D perhaps matches TRBD1 (6 bases). This CDR3 comprises 15 residues. V lost 0 bases, J lost 4 bases, and 12 bases lay in between. Germline V lookup: CDR1 WNHNN, CDR2 SYGVQD (reference sequence). CDR3 sequence (DNA): TGCGCCAGCAGTGAGTCGGGGGCAGGCCGAGAGACCCAGTACTTC. This gives the protein CASSESGAGRETQYF.

This clonotype showed up many times. V and J are TRBV6-1 and TRBJ1-5; TRBD1 is a possible D gene (5 bases). The V end lost 6 bases, the J end lost 1 base, and 7 bases lay between the germline ends. The CDR3 loop spans 13 amino acids. CDR1 MNHNS and CDR2 SASEGT come from the germline V gene. The CDR3 loop is CASSWGSNQPQHF. The CDR3 coding sequence is TGTGCCAGCAGCTGGGGGAGCAATCAGCCCCAGCATTTT.

The chain's CDR3 is CASSGRQGNSYNSPLHF. CDR3 sequence (DNA): TGTGCCAGCAGCGGCCGACAGGGCAACTCCTATAATTCACCCCTCCACTTT. The chain employs TRBV5-5 and TRBJ1-6, with TRBD1 identical over 7 bases. Looked up from germline, CDR1 is SGHKS and CDR2 is YYEKEE (reference sequence). The CDR3 is 17 residues long. J gave up 0 bases and V 4 bases, and 7 bases lay outside the gene matches.

The chain carries TRBV29-1 and TRBJ2-1; 8 bases are a match to TRBD1. Germline CDR1 SQVTM, CDR2 ANQGSEA. CDR3 length: 13 amino acids. V gave up 1 base and J gave up 10 bases; unmatched junction bases: 6. The chain's CDR3 is CSVEAGQGLEQFF. The CDR3 DNA sequence: TGCAGCGTTGAAGCTGGACAGGGCCTGGAGCAGTTCTTC.

The sample holds many counts of this clonotype. CDR3 sequence (DNA): TGTGCCAGCAGCCCCGTAGCTCCCGGAACCTACAATGAGCAGTTCTTC. This gives the protein CASSPVAPGTYNEQFF. The chain couples TRBV11-2 to TRBJ2-1; D uncertain. The CDR3 consists of 16 residues. The germline V gene encodes CDR1 SGHAT and CDR2 FQNNGV. Trimming took 5 bases from V and 2 from J, leaving 16 bases between them. The whole variable domain, filled in from reference TRBV11-2 and TRBJ2-1, reads EAGVAQSPRYKIIEKRQSVAFWCNPISGHATLYWYQQILGQGPKLLIQFQNNGVVDDSQLPKDRFSAERLKGVDSTLKIQPAKLEDSAVYLCASSPVAPGTYNEQFFGPGTRLTVL.

This clonotype appeared many times. V is TRBV19 and J is TRBJ1-4; no definite D call. Trimming pared 5 bases from V and 4 bases from J, leaving 8 bases between. In germline, CDR1 is LNHDA, CDR2 SQIVND (reference sequence). The length of the CDR3 is 13 residues. The CDR3 nucleotides read TGTGCCAGTAGTTTCGGCGATAATGAAAAACTGTTTTTT. Its translation is CASSFGDNEKLFF.

The gene calls are TRBV7-3 and TRBJ2-7; tentatively, D is TRBD1 (6 bases). The CDR3 covers 15 residues. V gave up 2 bases and J gave up 3 bases, with 14 bases separating them. The V gene's germline CDR1 is SGHTA and CDR2 FQGTGA. The CDR3 sequence is CASSLAPGHFYEQYF. The CDR3 DNA follows: TGTGCCAGCAGCTTAGCGCCGGGACACTTCTACGAGCAGTACTTC.

This clonotype was counted a few times. The CDR3 region is CASSLAASGNSRFAAWQYF. The DNA for the CDR3 is TGTGCCAGCAGCTTGGCGGCTAGCGGGAACTCACGTTTTGCTGCTTGGCAGTACTTC. The chain combines TRBV5-6 with TRBJ2-7, with 9 bases identical to TRBD2. Germline loops: CDR1 SGHDT, CDR2 YYEEEE. V lost 0 bases and J lost 9; bases outside the gene matches: 22. This CDR3 has 19 residues.

This sequence joins TRBV7-2 and TRBJ1-1; no clear D gene. Trimming pared 2 bases from V and 7 bases from J, leaving 5 bases between. Per the germline V gene, CDR1 is SGHTA and CDR2 is FQGNSA. This CDR3 is built from 11 residues. CDR3 DNA: TGTGCCAGCAGCTTACGACGTGAAGCTTTCTTT. It encodes CASSLRREAFF.

This sequence joins TRBV19 and TRBJ1-6, with TRBD1 identical over 9 bases. CDR1 LNHDA and CDR2 SQIVND come from the germline V gene (reference sequence). Unmatched junction bases numbered 7, after V lost 9 bases and J lost 10 bases. CDR3 length: 13 amino acids. The CDR3 spells CASNRDRDSPLHF. CDR3 bases: TGTGCCAGCAACCGGGACAGGGACTCACCCCTCCACTTT.

At least ten counts were recorded for this clonotype. V is TRBV20-1 and J is TRBJ2-1, with D unclear. The CDR3 extends over 13 amino acids. Trimming left V 8 bases short and J 3 bases short, with 14 bases between. Germline loops: CDR1 DFQATT, CDR2 SNEGSKA (reference sequence). The CDR3: CSKLVAYYNEQFF. CDR3 coding DNA: TGCAGTAAGCTAGTAGCCTACTACAATGAGCAGTTCTTC.

Only a few counts were recorded for this clonotype. This chain uses TRBV6-2 or TRBV6-3 with TRBJ2-2; D is undetermined. V was pared by 4 bases and J by 5 bases, with 5 bases between. This CDR3 comprises 12 residues. CDR1 is MNHEY, CDR2 SVGEGT, per germline. The CDR3 sequence: CASSWQTGELFF. CDR3 DNA sequence: TGTGCCAGCAGTTGGCAGACCGGGGAGCTGTTTTTT.

This clonotype was detected only a few times. The rearrangement uses TRBV7-6 and TRBJ2-1, with 12 bases matching TRBD2. Germline CDR1 reads SGHVS; CDR2 reads FNYEAQ. This CDR3 region has 18 residues. Trimming took 0 bases from V and 1 from J; bases not matched to a gene: 4. The CDR3 spells CASSLAPLAGGSYNEQFF. CDR3 coding DNA: TGTGCCAGCAGCTTAGCGCCCCTAGCGGGAGGGTCCTACAATGAGCAGTTCTTC.

The table lists this clonotype with many counts. The rearrangement uses TRBV5-5 and TRBJ2-3; the D gene is possibly TRBD1 (5 bases). Between the trimmed V and J ends, which lost 3 bases and 5 bases, there was a span of 10 bases. This CDR3 is 13 amino acids long. The germline V gene has CDR1 SGHKS and CDR2 YYEKEE (reference sequence). CDR3 bases: TGTGCCAGCAGCTGGCTACAGGTAGATACGCAGTATTTT. Its protein is CASSWLQVDTQYF.

This clonotype was seen more than once but under ten times. The V gene is TRBV19, the J gene TRBJ2-7; D might be TRBD2 (6 bases). CDR3 length equals 15 residues. V shed 4 bases and J shed 0 bases, with 13 bases lying between them. Germline V lookup: CDR1 LNHDA, CDR2 SQIVND (reference sequence). Written as DNA, the CDR3 is TGTGCCAGTAGTACCGGGACTGTCTACTCCTACGAGCAGTACTTC. Protein: CASSTGTVYSYEQYF.

In its sample, this clonotype was seen a few times. The genes are TRBV13 and TRBJ1-3; D ambiguous. The CDR3 has 15 amino acids. The germline CDR1 and CDR2 sequences are PRHDT and FYEKMQ (reference sequence). Trimming pared 5 bases from V and 0 bases from J, leaving 11 bases between. The CDR3 nucleotides are TGTGCCAGCAGCCATTGGGAGGGCTCTGGAAACACCATATATTTT. Amino acid sequence: CASSHWEGSGNTIYF.

There are many counts of this clonotype. The chain joins TRBV27 to TRBJ1-6; TRBD1 aligns across 9 bases. V lost 5 bases to trimming and J lost 7 bases; unmatched junction nucleotides: 0. The length of the CDR3 is 13 residues. Per the germline V gene, CDR1 is MNHEY and CDR2 is SMNVEV (reference sequence). The CDR3 loop reads CASSGQGNSPLHF. CDR3 DNA: TGTGCCAGCAGTGGACAGGGGAATTCACCCCTCCACTTT.